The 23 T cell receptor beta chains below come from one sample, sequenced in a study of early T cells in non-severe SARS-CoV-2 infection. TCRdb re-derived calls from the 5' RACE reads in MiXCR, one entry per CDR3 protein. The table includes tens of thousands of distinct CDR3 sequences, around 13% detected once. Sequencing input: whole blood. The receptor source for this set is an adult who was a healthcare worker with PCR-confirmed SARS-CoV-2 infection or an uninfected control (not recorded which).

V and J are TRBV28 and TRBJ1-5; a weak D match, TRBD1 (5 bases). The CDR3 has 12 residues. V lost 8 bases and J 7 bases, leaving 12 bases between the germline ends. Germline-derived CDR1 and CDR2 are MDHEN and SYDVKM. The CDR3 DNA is TGTGCCAGCCAGGGTACGGAGCAGCCCCAGCATTTT. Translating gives CASQGTEQPQHF. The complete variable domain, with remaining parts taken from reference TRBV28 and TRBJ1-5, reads DVKVTQSSRYLVKRTGEKVFLECVQDMDHENMFWYRQDPGLGLRLIYFSYDVKMKEKGDIPEGYSVSREKKERFSLILESASTNQTSMYLCASQGTEQPQHFGDGTRLSIL.

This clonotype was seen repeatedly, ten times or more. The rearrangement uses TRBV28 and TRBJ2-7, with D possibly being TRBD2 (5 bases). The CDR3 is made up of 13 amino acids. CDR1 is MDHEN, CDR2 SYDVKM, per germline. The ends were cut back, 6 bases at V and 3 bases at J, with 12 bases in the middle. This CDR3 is CASSPGKRYEQYF. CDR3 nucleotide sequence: TGTGCCAGCAGCCCGGGGAAGCGCTACGAGCAGTACTTC. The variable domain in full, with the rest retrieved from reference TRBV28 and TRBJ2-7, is DVKVTQSSRYLVKRTGEKVFLECVQDMDHENMFWYRQDPGLGLRLIYFSYDVKMKEKGDIPEGYSVSREKKERFSLILESASTNQTSMYLCASSPGKRYEQYFGPGTRLTVT.

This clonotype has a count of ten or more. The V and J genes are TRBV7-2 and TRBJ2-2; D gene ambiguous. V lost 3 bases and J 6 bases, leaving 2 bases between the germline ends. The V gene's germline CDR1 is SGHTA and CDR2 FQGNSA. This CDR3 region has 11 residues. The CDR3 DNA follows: TGTGCCAGCAGCTTCGCCGGGGAGCTGTTTTTT. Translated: CASSFAGELFF.

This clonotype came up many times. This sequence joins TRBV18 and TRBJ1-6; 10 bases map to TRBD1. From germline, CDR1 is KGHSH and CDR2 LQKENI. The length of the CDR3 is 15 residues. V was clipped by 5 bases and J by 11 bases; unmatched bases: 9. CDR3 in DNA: TGTGCCAGCTCATCAGGGGGACAGGGGAGGACACCCCTCCACTTT. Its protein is CASSSGGQGRTPLHF.

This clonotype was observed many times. The CDR3 spells CASSLDGDTEAFF. The DNA for the CDR3 is TGTGCCAGCAGCTTAGATGGGGACACTGAAGCTTTCTTT. The V and J genes are TRBV11-2 and TRBJ1-1, with no clear D. The CDR3 covers 13 residues. The germline CDR1 and CDR2 sequences are SGHAT and FQNNGV. V was trimmed by 0 bases and J by 3 bases, leaving 5 bases between them.

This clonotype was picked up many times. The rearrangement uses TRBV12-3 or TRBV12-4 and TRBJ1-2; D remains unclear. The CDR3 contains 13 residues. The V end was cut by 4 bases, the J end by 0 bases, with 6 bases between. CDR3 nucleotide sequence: TGTGCCAGCAGTTCAGTTGCTAACTATGGCTACACCTTC. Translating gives CASSSVANYGYTF.

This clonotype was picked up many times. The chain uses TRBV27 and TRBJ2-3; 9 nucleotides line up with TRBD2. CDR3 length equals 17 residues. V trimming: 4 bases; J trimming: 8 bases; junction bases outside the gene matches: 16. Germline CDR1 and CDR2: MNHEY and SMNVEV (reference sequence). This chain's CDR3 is CASSSNSREGRRATQYF. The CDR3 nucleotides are TGTGCCAGCAGTTCGAACTCGCGGGAGGGCCGACGGGCTACGCAGTATTTT.

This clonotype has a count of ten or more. For the CDR3, the DNA is TGTGCCAGCAGCTTAGTGCCCAACTACGAGCAGTACTTC. This codes for CASSLVPNYEQYF. The rearrangement uses TRBV11-2 and TRBJ2-7; D is uncertain. Germline V gives CDR1 SGHAT, CDR2 FQNNGV. Trimming cost V 1 base and J 3 bases, with 7 bases left between them. The CDR3 sequence is 13 residues long.

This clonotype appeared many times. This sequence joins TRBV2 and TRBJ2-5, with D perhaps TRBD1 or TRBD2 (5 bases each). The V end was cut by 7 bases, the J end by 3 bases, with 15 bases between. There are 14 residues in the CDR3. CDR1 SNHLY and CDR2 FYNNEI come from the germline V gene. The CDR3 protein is CASNAGTHEETQYF. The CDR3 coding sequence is TGTGCCAGCAATGCCGGGACCCATGAAGAGACCCAGTACTTC.

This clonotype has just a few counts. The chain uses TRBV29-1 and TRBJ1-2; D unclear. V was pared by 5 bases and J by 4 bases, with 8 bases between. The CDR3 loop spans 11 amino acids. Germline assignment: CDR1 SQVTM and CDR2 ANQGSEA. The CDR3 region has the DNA TGCAGCGTTCTCACGATCTATGGCTACACCTTC. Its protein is CSVLTIYGYTF.

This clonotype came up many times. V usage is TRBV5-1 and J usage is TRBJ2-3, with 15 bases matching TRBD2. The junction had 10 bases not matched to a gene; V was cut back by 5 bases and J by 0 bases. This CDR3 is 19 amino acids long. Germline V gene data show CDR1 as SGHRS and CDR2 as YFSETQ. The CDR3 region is CASSYAGTSGGLSTDTQYF. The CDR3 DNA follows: TGCGCCAGCAGTTACGCCGGGACTAGCGGGGGGCTAAGCACAGATACGCAGTATTTT.

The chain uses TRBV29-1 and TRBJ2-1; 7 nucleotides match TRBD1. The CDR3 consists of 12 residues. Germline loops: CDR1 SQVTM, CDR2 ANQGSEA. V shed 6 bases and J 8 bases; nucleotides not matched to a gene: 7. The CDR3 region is CSVLNDRDEQFF. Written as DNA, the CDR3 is TGCAGCGTCCTCAACGACAGGGATGAGCAGTTCTTC.

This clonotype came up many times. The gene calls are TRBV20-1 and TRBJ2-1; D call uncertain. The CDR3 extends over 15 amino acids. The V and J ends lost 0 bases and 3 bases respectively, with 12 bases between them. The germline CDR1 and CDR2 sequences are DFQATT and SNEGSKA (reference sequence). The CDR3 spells CSARDLGGDYNEQFF. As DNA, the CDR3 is TGCAGTGCTAGAGATTTGGGTGGGGACTACAATGAGCAGTTCTTC.

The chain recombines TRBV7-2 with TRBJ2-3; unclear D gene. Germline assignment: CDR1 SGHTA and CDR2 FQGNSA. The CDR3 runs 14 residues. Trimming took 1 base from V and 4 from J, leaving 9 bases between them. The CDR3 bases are TGTGCCAGCAGCTTAGACCTCGGACCAGATACGCAGTATTTT. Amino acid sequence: CASSLDLGPDTQYF.

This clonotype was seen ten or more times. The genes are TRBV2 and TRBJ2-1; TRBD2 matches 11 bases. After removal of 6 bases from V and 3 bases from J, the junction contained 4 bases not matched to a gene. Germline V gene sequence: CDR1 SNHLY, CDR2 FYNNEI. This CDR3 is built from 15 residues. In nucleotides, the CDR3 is TGTGCCAGCAGGCTAGCGGGGGGCCTCTACAATGAGCAGTTCTTC. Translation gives CASRLAGGLYNEQFF.

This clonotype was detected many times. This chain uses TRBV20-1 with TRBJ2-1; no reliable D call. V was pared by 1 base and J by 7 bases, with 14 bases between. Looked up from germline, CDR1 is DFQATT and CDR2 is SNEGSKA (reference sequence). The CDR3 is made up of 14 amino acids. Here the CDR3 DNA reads TGCAGTGCTAGAGCCGCCCCATTGCGAAATGAGCAGTTCTTC. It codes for CSARAAPLRNEQFF.

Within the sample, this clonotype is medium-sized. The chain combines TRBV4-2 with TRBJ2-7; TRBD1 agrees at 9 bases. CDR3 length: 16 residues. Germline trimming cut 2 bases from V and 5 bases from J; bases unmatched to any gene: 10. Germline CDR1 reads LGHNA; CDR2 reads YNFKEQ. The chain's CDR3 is CASSQSPGQGSDEQYF. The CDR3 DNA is TGTGCCAGCAGCCAAAGCCCGGGACAGGGATCGGACGAGCAGTACTTC.

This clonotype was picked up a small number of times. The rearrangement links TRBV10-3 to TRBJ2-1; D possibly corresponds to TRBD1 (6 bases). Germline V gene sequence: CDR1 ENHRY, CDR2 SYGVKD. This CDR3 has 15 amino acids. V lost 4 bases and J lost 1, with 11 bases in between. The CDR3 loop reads CAISASDSSYNEQFF. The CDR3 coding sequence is TGTGCCATCAGTGCGTCGGACAGTTCCTACAATGAGCAGTTCTTC.

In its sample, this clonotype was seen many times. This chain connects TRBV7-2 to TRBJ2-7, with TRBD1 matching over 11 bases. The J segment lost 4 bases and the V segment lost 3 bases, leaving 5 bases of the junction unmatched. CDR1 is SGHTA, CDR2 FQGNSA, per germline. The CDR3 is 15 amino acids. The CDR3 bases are TGTGCCAGCAGCTTCCGGGGGGACAGGGGGTACGAGCAGTACTTC. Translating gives CASSFRGDRGYEQYF. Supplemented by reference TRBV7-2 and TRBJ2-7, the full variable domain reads GAGVSQSPSNKVTEKGKDVELRCDPISGHTALYWYRQSLGQGLEFLIYFQGNSAPDKSGLPSDRFSAERTGGSVSTLTIQRTQQEDSAVYLCASSFRGDRGYEQYFGPGTRLTVT.

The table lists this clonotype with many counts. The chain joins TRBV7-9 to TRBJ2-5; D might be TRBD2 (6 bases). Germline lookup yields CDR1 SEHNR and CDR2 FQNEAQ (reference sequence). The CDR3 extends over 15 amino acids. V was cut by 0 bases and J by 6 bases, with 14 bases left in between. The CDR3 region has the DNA TGTGCCAGCAGCTTAGCGATGGAGGGAGTGAAGACCCAGTACTTC. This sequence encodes CASSLAMEGVKTQYF.

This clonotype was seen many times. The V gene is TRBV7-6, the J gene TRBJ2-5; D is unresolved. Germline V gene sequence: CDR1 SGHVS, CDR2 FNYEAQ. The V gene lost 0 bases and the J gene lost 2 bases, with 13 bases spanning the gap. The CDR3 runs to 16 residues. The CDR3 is CASSLAYQSIQETQYF. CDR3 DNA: TGTGCCAGCAGCTTAGCATATCAGAGCATACAAGAGACCCAGTACTTC. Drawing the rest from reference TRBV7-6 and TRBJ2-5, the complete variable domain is GAGVSQSPRYKVTKRGQDVALRCDPISGHVSLYWYRQALGQGPEFLTYFNYEAQQDKSGLPNDRFSAERPEGSISTLTIQRTEQRDSAMYRCASSLAYQSIQETQYFGPGTRLLVL.

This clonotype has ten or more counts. This CDR3 reads CATSDSSGTARNTEAFF. Written as DNA, the CDR3 is TGTGCCACCAGTGATTCCTCCGGGACAGCCAGGAACACTGAAGCTTTCTTT. This sequence joins TRBV24-1 and TRBJ1-1; TRBD1 agrees at 7 bases. The length of the CDR3 is 17 residues. Per germline, CDR1 KGHDR and CDR2 SFDVKD. The V and J ends lost 2 bases and 1 base, in that order; junction bases with no gene match: 9.

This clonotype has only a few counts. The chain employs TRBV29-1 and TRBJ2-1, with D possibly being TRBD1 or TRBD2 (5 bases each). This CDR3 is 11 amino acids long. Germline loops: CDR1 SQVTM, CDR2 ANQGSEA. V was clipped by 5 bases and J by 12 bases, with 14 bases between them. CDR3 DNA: TGCAGCGTTATCCGGGACCCTGGGCAGTTCTTC. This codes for CSVIRDPGQFF.